Listed here are 26 T cell receptor beta chains from one sample, sequenced in a study of blood T cell repertoires in COVID-19 (dated by TCRdb to the early 2020s). The library was obtained by the immunoSEQ multiplex PCR assay. As stored in TCRdb, this immuneACCESS dataset retains in-frame rearrangements with V and J assigned. A fraction of the clones does not appear; measured against another copy, unresolved V genes explain less than half of the discrepancy, and the remainder lacks a known reason. The sample has about 200,000 clones on record, 86% of them singletons. 0.7% to 0.85% of the sample is taken by the ten largest. Sequenced sample: peripheral blood. These receptors were collected from a woman in her 70s with acute or convalescent COVID-19.

The chain carries TRBV5-1 and TRBJ2-2; a weak D match, TRBD1 (7 bases). The length of the CDR3 is 15 residues. Germline V lookup: CDR1 SGHRS, CDR2 YFSETQ. Trimming shortened V by 0 bases and J by 6 bases, and 12 bases separated the two germline ends. DNA of the CDR3: TGCGCCAGCAGCTTGGATCCCAGGGGGGCCGGGGAGCTGTTTTTT. This translates into CASSLDPRGAGELFF.

The gene calls are TRBV28 and TRBJ2-1, with no clear D. Germline values: CDR1 MDHEN, CDR2 SYDVKM. The CDR3 totals 12 residues. V was cut by 1 base and J by 7 bases, with 5 bases left in between. CDR3 DNA sequence: TGTGCCAGCAGTTTATTGGAGAATGAGCAGTTCTTC. Amino acids: CASSLLENEQFF.

Concerning this clone: Other nucleotide sequences from this sample produce the same CDR3. The chain has TRBV11-2 and TRBJ1-1; TRBD1 agrees at 7 bases. The germline V gene encodes CDR1 SGHAT and CDR2 FQNNGV. Trimming at V came to 5 bases and at J to 4 bases, leaving 7 bases not matched to a gene. This CDR3 is 14 amino acids long. The CDR3 loop is CASSPQGFGTEAFF. CDR3 DNA: TGTGCCAGCAGCCCACAGGGGTTTGGCACTGAAGCTTTCTTT.

This clone appeared a few times. The V and J genes are TRBV5-5 and TRBJ2-2, with a weak D call TRBD1 (7 bases). Trimming pared 1 base from V and 4 bases from J, leaving 14 bases between. In germline, CDR1 is SGHKS, CDR2 YYEKEE (reference sequence). This CDR3 region has 16 residues. This CDR3 reads CASSLQGGSITGELFF. The CDR3 nucleotides are TGTGCCAGCAGCTTGCAGGGGGGCTCTATCACCGGGGAGCTGTTTTTT.

CDR3 in amino acids: CASSVDPRGPSEQYF. In DNA, the CDR3 is TGTGCCAGCAGCGTAGATCCCAGGGGGCCCTCCGAGCAGTACTTC. The rearrangement links TRBV9 to TRBJ2-7; 8 bases map to TRBD1. J gave up 6 bases and V 0 bases, and 8 bases lay outside the gene matches. Germline lookup yields CDR1 SGDLS and CDR2 YYNGEE. This CDR3 region has 15 residues.

This clone was detected only a few times. This chain uses TRBV7-8 with TRBJ1-1; D is perhaps TRBD1 (5 bases). The CDR3 is 15 amino acids. Germline V gene lookup returns CDR1 SGHVS and CDR2 FQNEAQ. V was trimmed by 3 bases and J by 0 bases, leaving 11 bases between them. CDR3 sequence reads: CASSFREIMNTEAFF. The CDR3 DNA reads as TGTGCCAGCAGCTTCAGGGAAATAATGAACACTGAAGCTTTCTTT.

V and J are TRBV6-2 or TRBV6-3 and TRBJ1-5; D uncertain. Germline CDR1 is MNHEY and CDR2 is SVGEGT. V lost 0 bases and J lost 7, with 10 bases in between. The CDR3 is 14 residues long. The CDR3 protein is CASSYSVSYQPQHF. DNA of the CDR3: TGTGCCAGCAGTTACTCGGTCAGTTACCAGCCCCAGCATTTT.

The chain's CDR3 is CASSYRDRGFGEHF. The CDR3 nucleotides are TGTGCCAGCAGTTACCGGGACAGGGGGTTTGGGGAGCATTTT. The chain couples TRBV6-5 to TRBJ1-5; 11 nucleotides line up with TRBD1. The trim removed 2 bases at V and 14 bases at J, leaving 8 bases unmatched. The CDR3 is made up of 14 amino acids. Germline loops: CDR1 MNHEY, CDR2 SVGAGI.

This clone was recorded only once. The chain employs TRBV29-1 and TRBJ1-1; D perhaps matches TRBD1 (5 bases). Germline V gives CDR1 SQVTM, CDR2 ANQGSEA. The V end lost 6 bases, the J end lost 4 bases, and 15 bases lay between the germline ends. The CDR3 length is 13 residues. The CDR3 region has the DNA TGCAGCGTGCAGGGAGGGCGAGGCACTGAAGCTTTCTTT. It specifies CSVQGGRGTEAFF. Combining the CDR3 with reference TRBV29-1 and TRBJ1-1 gives the whole variable domain SAVISQKPSRDICQRGTSLTIQCQVDSQVTMMFWYRQQPGQSLTLIATANQGSEATYESGFVIDKFPISRPNLTFSTLTVSNMSPEDSSIYLCSVQGGRGTEAFFGQGTRLTVV.

V usage is TRBV6-2 or TRBV6-3 and J usage is TRBJ1-1, with D hard to call. V gave up 5 bases and J gave up 1 base, with 11 bases separating them. This CDR3 comprises 14 residues. The germline gives CDR1 MNHEY, CDR2 SVGEGT. CDR3: CASSPFVPNTEAFF. CDR3 bases: TGTGCCAGCAGTCCCTTCGTTCCGAACACTGAAGCTTTCTTT.

In its sample, this clone was seen a few times. V is TRBV6-5 and J is TRBJ2-7; D may be TRBD2 (5 bases). Germline V gene sequence: CDR1 MNHEY, CDR2 SVGAGI. The length of the CDR3 is 13 residues. Trimming took 10 bases from V and 0 from J, leaving 13 bases between them. CDR3 nucleotides: TGTGCCACCGAGGGTACCGGCTCCTACGAGCAGTACTTC. This encodes CATEGTGSYEQYF.

This clone was picked up one time. The chain employs TRBV19 and TRBJ1-6, with D possibly matching TRBD1 (6 bases). CDR3 length: 16 residues. Germline loops: CDR1 LNHDA, CDR2 SQIVND (reference sequence). V was trimmed by 5 bases and J by 7 bases, leaving 18 bases between them. CDR3 DNA sequence: TGTGCCAGTAGTGTAACCCACGGACAGAGAAATTCACCCCTCCACTTT. This sequence encodes CASSVTHGQRNSPLHF.

This sequence joins TRBV4-2 and TRBJ2-2, with D tentatively TRBD2 (5 bases). The CDR3 has 17 residues. Germline-derived CDR1 and CDR2 are LGHNA and YNFKEQ. V lost 5 bases to trimming and J lost 2 bases, with 18 bases between them. CDR3 coding DNA: TGTGCCAGCAGCTCGGTAAAAGCGGCGATAAACACCGGGGAGCTGTTTTTT. Amino acid sequence: CASSSVKAAINTGELFF.

This clone appeared a single time. The genes are TRBV18 and TRBJ2-5; 14 nucleotides line up with TRBD2. In germline, CDR1 is KGHSH, CDR2 LQKENI. The ends lost 4 bases at V and 3 bases at J; junction bases unmatched: 10. The CDR3 spans 18 residues. The CDR3 sequence is CASSQRLAGGFAEETQYF. The CDR3 DNA reads as TGTGCCAGCTCACAAAGACTAGCGGGAGGGTTTGCGGAAGAGACCCAGTACTTC.

V is TRBV7-9 and J is TRBJ1-1; D gene uncertain. V shed 0 bases and J shed 5 bases, with 7 bases lying between them. CDR3 length: 13 residues. Germline V gene lookup returns CDR1 SEHNR and CDR2 FQNEAQ (reference sequence). The CDR3 DNA is TGTGCCAGCAGCTTAGCCCCGGGGACTGAAGCTTTCTTT. It is translated as CASSLAPGTEAFF. The whole variable domain, filled in from reference TRBV7-9 and TRBJ1-1, reads DTGVSQNPRHKITKRGQNVTFRCDPISEHNRLYWYRQTLGQGPEFLTYFQNEAQLEKSRLLSDRFSAERPKGSFSTLEIQRTEQGDSAMYLCASSLAPGTEAFFGQGTRLTVV.

This chain joins TRBV19 and TRBJ2-1, with D tentatively TRBD2 (6 bases). The CDR3 extends over 13 amino acids. The V end was cut by 9 bases, the J end by 6 bases, with 15 bases between. Germline CDR1 is LNHDA and CDR2 is SQIVND (reference sequence). CDR3 region: CASRGSYRNEQFF. The CDR3, as DNA: TGTGCCAGCCGGGGGAGCTACCGCAATGAGCAGTTCTTC.

The V call is TRBV5-1, the J call TRBJ1-2, with 7 bases lining up with TRBD1. The CDR3 is made up of 14 amino acids. J gave up 3 bases and V 4 bases, and 6 bases lay outside the gene matches. Germline V gene sequence: CDR1 SGHRS, CDR2 YFSETQ. CDR3 amino acids: CASSVDRPDYGYTF. CDR3 coding DNA: TGCGCCAGCAGCGTGGACAGGCCAGACTATGGCTACACCTTC.

In the case of this clone: This sample includes further DNA sequences coding for the same CDR3. The gene calls are TRBV5-1 and TRBJ2-2; tentatively, D is TRBD1 (5 bases). Germline V CDR1 and CDR2: SGHRS, YFSETQ. V was trimmed by 4 bases and J by 4 bases, leaving 8 bases between them. The CDR3 runs to 13 residues. CDR3 bases: TGCGCCAGCAGCGCCGACAGCACCGGGGAGCTGTTTTTT. It yields the protein CASSADSTGELFF.

The chain links TRBV6-5 to TRBJ2-3, with 9 bases fitting TRBD2. The germline V gene encodes CDR1 MNHEY and CDR2 SVGAGI. The CDR3 covers 12 residues. The ends lost 6 bases at V and 9 bases at J; junction bases unmatched: 4. CDR3 coding DNA: TGTGCCAGCAGGGCTAGCGGGGTAACGCAGTATTTT. It translates to CASRASGVTQYF.

J is TRBJ2-3 and V is TRBV27; D call uncertain. V was trimmed by 6 bases and J by 2 bases, leaving 9 bases between them. The CDR3 length is 13 residues. Looked up from germline, CDR1 is MNHEY and CDR2 is SMNVEV (reference sequence). The CDR3 spells CASSPSLTDTQYF. The CDR3 DNA follows: TGTGCCAGCAGCCCATCACTCACAGATACGCAGTATTTT.

This clone was seen a few times. Other nucleotide sequences from this sample produce the same CDR3. This chain uses TRBV2 with TRBJ1-4; D call uncertain. The CDR3 sequence is 14 residues long. Germline CDR1 SNHLY, CDR2 FYNNEI. Trimming shortened V by 6 bases and J by 3 bases, and 11 bases separated the two germline ends. The DNA for the CDR3 is TGTGCCAGCAGCGGAGCTCCGGCTAATGAAAAACTGTTTTTT. It yields the protein CASSGAPANEKLFF.

This chain uses TRBV9 with TRBJ2-7; 8 bases match TRBD1. This CDR3 has 11 residues. Germline CDR1 reads SGDLS; CDR2 reads YYNGEE. After removal of 7 bases from V and 4 bases from J, the junction contained 1 base not matched to a gene. CDR3 DNA sequence: TGTGCCAGCGACAGGGGTTACGAGCAGTACTTC. The encoded protein is CASDRGYEQYF.

A word on this clone: The same CDR3 also results from other DNA sequences found in this sample. The chain joins TRBV19 to TRBJ1-5; D not certain. Germline V gene sequence: CDR1 LNHDA, CDR2 SQIVND (reference sequence). Trimming cost V 3 bases and J 3 bases, with 9 bases left between them. The CDR3 sequence is 14 residues long. The CDR3 nucleotides read TGTGCCAGTAGTATTGGCCAGTTCAATCAGCCCCAGCATTTT. Its protein is CASSIGQFNQPQHF.

The chain recombines TRBV5-1 with TRBJ1-1; D possibly corresponds to TRBD1 (6 bases). The CDR3 spans 15 residues. The V end lost 6 bases, the J end lost 1 base, and 16 bases lay between the germline ends. Germline V gene lookup returns CDR1 SGHRS and CDR2 YFSETQ. The CDR3 DNA is TGCGCCAGCACCGTACAGACAGGATCGAACACTGAAGCTTTCTTT. Its protein is CASTVQTGSNTEAFF.

V and J are TRBV5-1 and TRBJ1-1; the D gene is possibly TRBD1 (6 bases). The V gene lost 2 bases and the J gene lost 5 bases, with 13 bases spanning the gap. CDR3 size: 14 residues. Per germline, CDR1 SGHRS and CDR2 YFSETQ. The CDR3: CASSLSSRGTEAFF. CDR3 nucleotides: TGCGCCAGCAGCTTATCCTCCAGGGGTACTGAAGCTTTCTTT.

Written as DNA, the CDR3 is TGTGCCAGTAGTGAAACCCCGGGACAGAGATACGAGCAGTACTTC. This gives the protein CASSETPGQRYEQYF. The V gene is TRBV19, the J gene TRBJ2-7; TRBD1 matches 7 bases. V lost 5 bases, J lost 4 bases, and 11 bases stayed unmatched. Germline CDR1 and CDR2: LNHDA and SQIVND (reference sequence). The length of the CDR3 is 15 residues.